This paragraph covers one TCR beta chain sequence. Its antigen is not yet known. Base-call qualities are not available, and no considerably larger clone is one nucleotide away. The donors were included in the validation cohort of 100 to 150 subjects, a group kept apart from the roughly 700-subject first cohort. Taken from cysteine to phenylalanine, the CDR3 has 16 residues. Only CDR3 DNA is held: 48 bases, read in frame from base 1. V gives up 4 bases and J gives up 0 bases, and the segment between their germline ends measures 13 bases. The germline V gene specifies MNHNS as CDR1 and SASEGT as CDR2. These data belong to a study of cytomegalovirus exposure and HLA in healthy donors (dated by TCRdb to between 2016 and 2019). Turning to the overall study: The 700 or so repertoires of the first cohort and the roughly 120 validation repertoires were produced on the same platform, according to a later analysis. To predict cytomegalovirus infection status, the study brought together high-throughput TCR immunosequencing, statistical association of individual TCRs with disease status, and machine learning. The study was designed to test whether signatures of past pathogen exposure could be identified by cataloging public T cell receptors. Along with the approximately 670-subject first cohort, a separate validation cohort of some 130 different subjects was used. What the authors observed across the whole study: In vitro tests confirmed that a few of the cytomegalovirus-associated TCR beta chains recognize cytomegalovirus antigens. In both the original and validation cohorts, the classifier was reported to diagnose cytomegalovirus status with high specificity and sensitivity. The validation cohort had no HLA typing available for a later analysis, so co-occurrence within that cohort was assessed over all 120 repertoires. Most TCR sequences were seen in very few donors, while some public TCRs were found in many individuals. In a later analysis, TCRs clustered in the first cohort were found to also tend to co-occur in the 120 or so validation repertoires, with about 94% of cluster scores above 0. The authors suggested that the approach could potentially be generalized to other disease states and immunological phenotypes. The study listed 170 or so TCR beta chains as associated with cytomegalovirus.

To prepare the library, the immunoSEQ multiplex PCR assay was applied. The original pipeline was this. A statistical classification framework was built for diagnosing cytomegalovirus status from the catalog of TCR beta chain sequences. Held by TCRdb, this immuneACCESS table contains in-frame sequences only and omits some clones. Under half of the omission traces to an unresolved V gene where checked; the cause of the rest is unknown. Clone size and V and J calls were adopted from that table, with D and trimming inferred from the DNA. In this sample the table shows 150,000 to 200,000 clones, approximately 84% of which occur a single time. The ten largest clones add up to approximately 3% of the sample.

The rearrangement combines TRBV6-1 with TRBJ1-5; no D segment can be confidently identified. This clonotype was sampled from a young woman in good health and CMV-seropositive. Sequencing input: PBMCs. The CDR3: CASSVGTAGSNQPQHF. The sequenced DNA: TGTGCCAGCAGTGTCGGAACGGCGGGTAGCAATCAGCCCCAGCATTTT.